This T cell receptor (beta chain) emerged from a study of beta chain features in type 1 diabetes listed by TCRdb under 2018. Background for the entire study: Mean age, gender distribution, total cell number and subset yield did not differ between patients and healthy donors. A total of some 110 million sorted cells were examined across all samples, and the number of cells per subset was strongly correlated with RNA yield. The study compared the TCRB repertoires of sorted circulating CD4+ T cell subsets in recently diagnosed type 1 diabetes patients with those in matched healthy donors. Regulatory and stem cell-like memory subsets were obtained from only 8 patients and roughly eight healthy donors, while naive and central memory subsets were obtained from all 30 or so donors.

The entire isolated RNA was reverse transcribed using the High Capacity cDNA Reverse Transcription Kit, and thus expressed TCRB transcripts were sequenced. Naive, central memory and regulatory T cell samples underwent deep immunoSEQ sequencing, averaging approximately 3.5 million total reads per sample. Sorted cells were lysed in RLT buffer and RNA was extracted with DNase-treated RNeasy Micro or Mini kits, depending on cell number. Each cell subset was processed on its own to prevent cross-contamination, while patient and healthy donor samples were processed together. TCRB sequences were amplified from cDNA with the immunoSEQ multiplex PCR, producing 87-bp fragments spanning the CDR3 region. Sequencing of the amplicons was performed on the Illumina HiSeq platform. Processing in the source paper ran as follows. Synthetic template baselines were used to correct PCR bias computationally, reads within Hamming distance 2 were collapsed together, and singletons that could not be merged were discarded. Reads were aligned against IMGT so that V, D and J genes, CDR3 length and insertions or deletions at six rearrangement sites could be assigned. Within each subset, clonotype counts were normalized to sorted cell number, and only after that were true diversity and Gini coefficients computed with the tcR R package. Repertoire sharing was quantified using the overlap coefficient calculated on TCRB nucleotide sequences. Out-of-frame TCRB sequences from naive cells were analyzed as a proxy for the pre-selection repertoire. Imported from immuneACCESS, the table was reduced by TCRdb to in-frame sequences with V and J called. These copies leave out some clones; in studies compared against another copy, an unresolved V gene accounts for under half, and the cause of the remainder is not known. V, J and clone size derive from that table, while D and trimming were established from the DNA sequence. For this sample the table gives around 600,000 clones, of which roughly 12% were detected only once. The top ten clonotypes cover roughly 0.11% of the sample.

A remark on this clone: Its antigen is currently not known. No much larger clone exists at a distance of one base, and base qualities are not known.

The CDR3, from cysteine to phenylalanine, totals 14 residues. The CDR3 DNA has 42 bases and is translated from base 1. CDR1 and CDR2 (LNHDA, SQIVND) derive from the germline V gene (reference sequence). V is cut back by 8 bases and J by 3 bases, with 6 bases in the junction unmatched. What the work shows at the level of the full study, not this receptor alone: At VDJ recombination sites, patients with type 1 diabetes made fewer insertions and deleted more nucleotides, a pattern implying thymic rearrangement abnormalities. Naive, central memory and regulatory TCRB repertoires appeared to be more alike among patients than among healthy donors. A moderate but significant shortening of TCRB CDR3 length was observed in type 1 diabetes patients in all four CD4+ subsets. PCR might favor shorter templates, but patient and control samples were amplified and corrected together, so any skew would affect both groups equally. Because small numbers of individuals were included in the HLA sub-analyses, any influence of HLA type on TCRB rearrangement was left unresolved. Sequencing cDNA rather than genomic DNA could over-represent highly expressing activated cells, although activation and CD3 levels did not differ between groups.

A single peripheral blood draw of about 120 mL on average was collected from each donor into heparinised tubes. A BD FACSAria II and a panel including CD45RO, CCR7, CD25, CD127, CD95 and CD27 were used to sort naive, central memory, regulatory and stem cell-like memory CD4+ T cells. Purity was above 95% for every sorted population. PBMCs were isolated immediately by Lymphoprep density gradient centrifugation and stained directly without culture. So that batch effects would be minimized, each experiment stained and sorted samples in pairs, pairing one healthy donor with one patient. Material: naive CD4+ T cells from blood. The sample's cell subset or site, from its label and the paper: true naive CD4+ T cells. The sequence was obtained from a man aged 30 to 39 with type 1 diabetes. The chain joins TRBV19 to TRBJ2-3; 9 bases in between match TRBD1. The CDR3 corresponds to CASQDRGGTDTQYF. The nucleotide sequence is TGTGCCAGTCAGGACAGGGGAGGAACAGATACGCAGTATTTT.